The clone carrying this TCR beta chain came up many times. Its antigen is unknown. A single record per CDR3 protein comes from TCRdb applying MiXCR to the RT-PCR reads. The table lists 430,000 or so distinct CDR3 sequences, about a tenth of them singletons. Per the germline V gene, CDR1 is DFQATT and CDR2 is SNEGSKA (reference sequence). The CDR3 extends over 11 amino acids. The V and J ends lost 5 bases and 8 bases, in that order; junction bases with no gene match: 5. These data are taken from a study of response to subunit inactivated influenza vaccine. Whole-study results and caveats: Seasonal influenza vaccination, on each occasion, was suggested by the authors to recruit few new T cells.

This sequence was found in a middle-aged man who received an inactivated influenza vaccine. The chain carries TRBV20-1 and TRBJ1-2; 7 bases align to TRBD1. Here the sequenced sample was PBMCs from blood, taken about 40 days after vaccination. The CDR3 protein is CSAPNRGGYTF. The CDR3 bases are TGCAGTGCTCCCAACAGGGGAGGCTACACCTTC.